Below, 29 T cell receptor beta chains from the same sample are listed, as sequenced in a study of T cells after yellow fever vaccination. Via MiXCR, TCRdb re-called the 5' RACE reads, giving one row per CDR3 protein. Seen here are more than 250,000 distinct CDR3 sequences, roughly 7% observed once, and the top ten hold roughly a sixth. The sample in question was PBMCs, obtained about 41 days after the first yellow fever vaccination. These receptors were obtained from a man younger than 35 who received the YFV17D yellow fever vaccine.

This clonotype turned up a few times. The chain uses TRBV11-2 and TRBJ2-7; 9 bases line up with TRBD1. The CDR3 sequence is 16 residues long. The junction had 7 bases not matched to a gene; V was cut back by 4 bases and J by 0 bases. From germline, CDR1 is SGHAT and CDR2 FQNNGV. The CDR3 reads CASSSPRDRASYEQYF. CDR3 sequence (DNA): TGTGCCAGCAGCTCGCCCCGGGACAGGGCCTCCTACGAGCAGTACTTC.

This clonotype was counted many times. The chain links TRBV6-1 to TRBJ1-5; D uncertain. The germline CDR1 and CDR2 sequences are MNHNS and SASEGT. The CDR3 length is 13 residues. V was shortened by 7 bases and J by 5 bases, with 12 bases between the two germline ends. This CDR3 is CASTPRADQPQHF. The CDR3 DNA reads TGTGCCAGCACTCCTCGGGCCGATCAGCCCCAGCATTTT.

This clonotype was seen only a few times. The chain carries TRBV7-8 and TRBJ2-3; 9 bases agree with TRBD2. The ends lost 4 bases at V and 4 bases at J; junction bases unmatched: 6. Per the germline V gene, CDR1 is SGHVS and CDR2 is FQNEAQ. The CDR3 loop spans 15 amino acids. CDR3 coding DNA: TGTGCCAGCAGCTCCAGCGGGGGGCGACCAGATACGCAGTATTTT. Protein sequence: CASSSSGGRPDTQYF.

V is TRBV11-2 and J is TRBJ2-5; 7 bases are shared with TRBD2. Trimming cost V 5 bases and J 2 bases; bases outside gene matches: 8. Per germline, CDR1 SGHAT and CDR2 FQNNGV. The CDR3 has 15 amino acids. CDR3 amino acids: CASSPSWGGQETQYF. In DNA form, the CDR3 reads TGTGCCAGCAGCCCCTCCTGGGGGGGGCAAGAGACCCAGTACTTC.

This clonotype was picked up a small number of times. The chain links TRBV5-5 to TRBJ1-2; D ambiguous. The CDR3 extends over 14 amino acids. V was pared by 7 bases and J by 0 bases, with 13 bases between. Germline-derived CDR1 and CDR2 are SGHKS and YYEKEE (reference sequence). The CDR3 DNA sequence: TGTGCCAGCGGCAAGGATAGCCCTAACTATGGCTACACCTTC. This sequence encodes CASGKDSPNYGYTF.

This clonotype was counted many times. The chain links TRBV20-1 to TRBJ2-3; TRBD2 matches at 7 bases. CDR1 is DFQATT, CDR2 SNEGSKA, per germline (reference sequence). J lost 4 bases, V lost 0 bases, and 7 bases had no gene match. CDR3 size: 15 residues. The CDR3 DNA reads as TGCAGTGCTAGAGATCGTGGGGGGGTAGCAGATACGCAGTATTTT. As protein: CSARDRGGVADTQYF.

The rearrangement joins TRBV27 to TRBJ2-3; the match to TRBD2 covers 10 bases. Per the germline V gene, CDR1 is MNHEY and CDR2 is SMNVEV (reference sequence). V was clipped by 4 bases and J by 2 bases; unmatched bases: 15. This CDR3 spans 19 amino acids. This CDR3 is CASSSNTGTSATNTDTQYF. CDR3 bases: TGTGCCAGCAGTTCCAATACCGGGACTAGCGCGACGAACACAGATACGCAGTATTTT.

The chain links TRBV29-1 to TRBJ1-2; TRBD1 might be the D (6 bases). The CDR3 is 13 amino acids. Germline V gene data show CDR1 as SQVTM and CDR2 as ANQGSEA. Here the CDR3 reads CGGDTGGQYGYTF. CDR3 nucleotide sequence: TGCGGCGGGGATACGGGGGGGCAATATGGCTACACCTTC. Full variable domain (outside the CDR3, taken from reference TRBV29-1 and TRBJ1-2): SAVISQKPSRDICQRGTSLTIQCQVDSQVTMMFWYRQQPGQSLTLIATANQGSEATYESGFVIDKFPISRPNLTFSTLTVSNMSPEDSSIYLCGGDTGGQYGYTFGSGTRLTVV.

This sequence joins TRBV10-1 and TRBJ1-1; D unclear. The CDR3 loop spans 14 amino acids. Trimming pared 1 base from V and 4 bases from J, leaving 10 bases between. Germline V gene lookup returns CDR1 WNHNN and CDR2 SYGVQD (reference sequence). The CDR3 reads CASSEYGRSTEAFF. The CDR3 region has the DNA TGCGCCAGCAGTGAGTACGGACGGAGCACTGAAGCTTTCTTT.

The rearrangement uses TRBV12-3 or TRBV12-4 and TRBJ2-6, with D possibly matching TRBD2 (5 bases). V was pared by 2 bases and J by 4 bases, with 15 bases between. The CDR3 runs to 17 residues. CDR3 region: CASSLRVARAGANVLTF. The CDR3 bases are TGTGCCAGCAGTTTAAGGGTTGCGAGGGCCGGGGCCAACGTCCTGACTTTC.

This clonotype was found a few times. The chain carries TRBV18 and TRBJ2-1; D is undetermined. Between the trimmed V and J ends, which lost 2 bases and 2 bases, there was a span of 13 bases. Per the germline V gene, CDR1 is KGHSH and CDR2 is LQKENI. CDR3 length: 16 residues. The CDR3, as DNA: TGTGCCAGCTCACCAAGACAAAGCTACACCTACAATGAGCAGTTCTTC. Its protein is CASSPRQSYTYNEQFF.

This CDR3 is CASSFGAGVEYF. In nucleotides, the CDR3 is TGTGCCAGCAGTTTTGGCGCGGGGGTCGAGTATTTT. This chain uses TRBV12-3 or TRBV12-4 with TRBJ2-3; 7 bases match TRBD2. There are 12 residues in the CDR3. The V gene end was trimmed by 3 bases and the J gene end by 13 bases; junction bases not matched to a gene: 7.

This clonotype was observed at least ten times. The chain couples TRBV19 to TRBJ2-4; D could derive from TRBD1 or TRBD2 (6 bases each). The ends were cut back, 6 bases at V and 8 bases at J, with 20 bases in the middle. This CDR3 has 15 amino acids. From germline, CDR1 is LNHDA and CDR2 SQIVND (reference sequence). The CDR3 nucleotides read TGTGCCAGTAGAAGGGGGGATCTGCGGGGAGACATTCAGTACTTC. Translated, it gives CASRRGDLRGDIQYF.

This chain joins TRBV5-5 and TRBJ1-5; no reliable D call. The CDR3 consists of 17 residues. V lost 4 bases and J 0 bases, leaving 17 bases between the germline ends. Looked up from germline, CDR1 is SGHKS and CDR2 is YYEKEE (reference sequence). In nucleotides, the CDR3 is TGTGCCAGCAGCCTCTACCCGGGGTTGGTTAGCAATCAGCCCCAGCATTTT. It is translated as CASSLYPGLVSNQPQHF.

This clonotype was detected many times. This chain joins TRBV4-3 and TRBJ2-3; possibly TRBD2 for D (5 bases). The V and J ends lost 1 base and 3 bases respectively, with 11 bases between them. The CDR3 runs 15 residues. The V gene's germline CDR1 is LGHNA and CDR2 YSLEER. The CDR3 reads CASSQALGVTDTQYF. For the CDR3, the DNA is TGCGCCAGCAGCCAAGCCCTGGGAGTAACAGATACGCAGTATTTT.

The chain carries TRBV7-2 and TRBJ2-7; the match to TRBD1 covers 7 bases. The CDR3 is 16 amino acids. CDR1 and CDR2 (germline): SGHTA, FQGNSA. V lost 6 bases to trimming and J lost 3 bases; unmatched junction nucleotides: 14. The CDR3 loop reads CASRYEQGLKRYEQYV. CDR3 nucleotide sequence: TGTGCCAGCAGGTACGAACAGGGGCTTAAGCGCTACGAGCAGTACGTC.

The chain carries TRBV9 and TRBJ2-5; no definite D call. Trimming removed 0 bases from V and 1 base from J, with 13 bases in between. The V gene's germline CDR1 is SGDLS and CDR2 YYNGEE. The CDR3 is 16 amino acids. Here the CDR3 reads CASSVGYQKGQETQYF. The CDR3 nucleotides are TGTGCCAGCAGCGTAGGTTACCAAAAGGGCCAAGAGACCCAGTACTTC.

The chain combines TRBV12-3 or TRBV12-4 with TRBJ2-7; D may be TRBD2 (5 bases). Trimming pared 5 bases from V and 0 bases from J, leaving 11 bases between. CDR3 length: 14 residues. In nucleotides, the CDR3 is TGTGCCAGCAGTGGGGAGTTTAGCTCCTACGAGCAGTACTTC. Translation gives CASSGEFSSYEQYF.

This clonotype came up many times. The V call is TRBV7-2, the J call TRBJ2-2; no firm D call. The germline CDR1 and CDR2 sequences are SGHTA and FQGNSA. The CDR3 loop spans 15 amino acids. Trimming pared 1 base from V and 16 bases from J, leaving 22 bases between. CDR3 nucleotide sequence: TGTGCCAGCAGCTTAGTGGGCGGACCGTCCGTGACTGCGTTTTTT. This gives the protein CASSLVGGPSVTAFF.

V usage is TRBV20-1 and J usage is TRBJ2-7, with D tentatively TRBD1 or TRBD2 (5 bases each). The germline V and J ends were trimmed by 6 bases and 0 bases, with 9 bases remaining between them. The CDR3 has 12 residues. Germline V gene data show CDR1 as DFQATT and CDR2 as SNEGSKA (reference sequence). The CDR3 DNA is TGCAGTGCCAGGGACCTCTCCTACGAGCAGTACTTC. Translating gives CSARDLSYEQYF.

The chain combines TRBV6-1 with TRBJ1-6; 8 bases agree with TRBD1. CDR3 length: 14 amino acids. Germline V lookup: CDR1 MNHNS, CDR2 SASEGT. The trim removed 6 bases at V and 9 bases at J, leaving 7 bases unmatched. The CDR3 sequence is CASRAGTGGSPLHF. For the CDR3, the DNA is TGTGCCAGCAGGGCCGGGACAGGAGGTTCACCCCTCCACTTT.

This clonotype was seen a few times. The chain is built from TRBV7-9 and TRBJ1-2; the D gene is possibly TRBD1 (5 bases). Trimming pared 4 bases from V and 4 bases from J, leaving 10 bases between. Germline CDR1 is SEHNR and CDR2 is FQNEAQ (reference sequence). The CDR3 spans 13 residues. The CDR3 region is CASSSGRRYGYTF. The CDR3 nucleotides read TGTGCCAGCAGCTCGGGACGGCGCTATGGCTACACCTTC.

V usage is TRBV6-5 and J usage is TRBJ2-3; 8 nucleotides align to TRBD2. This CDR3 spans 16 amino acids. V lost 1 base, J lost 3 bases, and 6 bases stayed unmatched. In germline, CDR1 is MNHEY, CDR2 SVGAGI. CDR3 sequence: CASSYFRGGRTDTQYF. Written as DNA, the CDR3 is TGTGCCAGCAGTTACTTCCGGGGGGGAAGGACAGATACGCAGTATTTT.

This clonotype was seen many times. V is TRBV7-6 and J is TRBJ2-7; possibly TRBD1 for D (6 bases). The germline V gene encodes CDR1 SGHVS and CDR2 FNYEAQ. V lost 8 bases to trimming and J lost 7 bases, with 18 bases between them. The CDR3 covers 13 residues. As DNA, the CDR3 is TGTGCCAGCGCAAGGGGACCAGGGGATGAGCAGTACGTC. Amino acid sequence: CASARGPGDEQYV.

Only a few counts were recorded for this clonotype. The chain combines TRBV27 with TRBJ2-7; unclear D gene. Germline V lookup: CDR1 MNHEY, CDR2 SMNVEV (reference sequence). The ends were cut back, 6 bases at V and 3 bases at J, with 24 bases in the middle. This CDR3 has 17 amino acids. The CDR3 spells CASRRALSQAGSYEQYF. DNA for the CDR3: TGTGCCAGCAGACGGGCCTTAAGCCAGGCCGGTAGCTACGAGCAGTACTTC.

This clonotype was recorded a few times. V gene TRBV19 combines with J gene TRBJ2-3; TRBD1 matches 10 bases. This CDR3 has 14 amino acids. The V gene end was trimmed by 2 bases and the J gene end by 11 bases; junction bases not matched to a gene: 7. Germline V gene lookup returns CDR1 LNHDA and CDR2 SQIVND (reference sequence). The CDR3: CASSIPGQGFLQYF. The CDR3 DNA reads TGTGCCAGTAGTATACCGGGACAGGGGTTTTTGCAGTATTTT.

The V call is TRBV23-1, the J call TRBJ2-7; the D is unclear. TRBV23-1 is annotated as an ORF whose role is uncertain. This CDR3 is built from 13 residues. The germline V and J ends were trimmed by 4 bases and 3 bases, with 10 bases remaining between them. CDR3 nucleotides: TGCGCCAGCAGTCGAGGCATCAACTACGAGCAGTACGTC. This translates into CASSRGINYEQYV.

This clonotype was observed at least ten times. The chain recombines TRBV7-3 with TRBJ2-1, with D possibly matching TRBD1 (5 bases). The length of the CDR3 is 14 residues. In germline, CDR1 is SGHTA, CDR2 FQGTGA. V gave up 3 bases and J gave up 8 bases, with 14 bases separating them. The chain's CDR3 is CASSFRREGDEQFF. DNA for the CDR3: TGTGCCAGCAGCTTTCGCAGGGAAGGCGATGAGCAGTTCTTC. The complete variable domain, with remaining parts taken from reference TRBV7-3 and TRBJ2-1, reads GAGVSQTPSNKVTEKGKYVELRCDPISGHTALYWYRQSLGQGPEFLIYFQGTGAADDSGLPNDRFFAVRPEGSVSTLKIQRTERGDSAVYLCASSFRREGDEQFFGPGTRLTVL.

The chain has TRBV5-1 and TRBJ1-1, with D possibly TRBD1 on 5 matching bases. Trimming cost V 3 bases and J 8 bases, with 8 bases left between them. Germline V gene data show CDR1 as SGHRS and CDR2 as YFSETQ. This CDR3 is 11 amino acids long. CDR3 DNA: TGCGCCAGCAGCTGGGGGAACGAAGCTTTCTTT. Residues: CASSWGNEAFF.